Each of the 27 T cell receptor beta chains below was sequenced from the same sample in a study of T cell repertoires in cytomegalovirus infection. A single record per CDR3 protein comes from TCRdb applying MiXCR to the reads. Here the sample spans more than 500,000 distinct CDR3 sequences, 16% being singletons. The sample comprised CD8+ T cells from PBMCs. These receptors all come from a human donor in good health (CMV status not recorded). Some clones in this sample may be carry-over from other donors' samples.

This clonotype has a handful of counts. This chain joins TRBV27 and TRBJ2-1; TRBD2 agrees at 7 bases. Germline V gene data show CDR1 as MNHEY and CDR2 as SMNVEV (reference sequence). The CDR3 is 13 amino acids. V gave up 5 bases and J gave up 6 bases; unmatched junction bases: 4. The CDR3: CASSLGTINEQFF. The DNA for the CDR3 is TGTGCCAGCAGTCTAGGGACTATCAATGAGCAGTTCTTC.

This clonotype was picked up many times. The chain employs TRBV11-1 and TRBJ2-3; 8 nucleotides line up with TRBD2. Looked up from germline, CDR1 is SGHAT and CDR2 is FQDESV (reference sequence). This CDR3 is 19 amino acids long. The V segment lost 0 bases and the J segment 0 bases; nucleotides outside the gene matches: 11. The CDR3 DNA is TGTGCCAGCAGCTTAGCGCCGTTTAGCGGGGACGTTAGCACAGATACGCAGTATTTT. Protein product: CASSLAPFSGDVSTDTQYF.

This clonotype occurred many times. The V gene is TRBV27, the J gene TRBJ2-7; 12 bases fit TRBD2. The CDR3 sequence is 20 residues long. V was clipped by 4 bases and J by 5 bases; unmatched bases: 21. Germline CDR1 is MNHEY and CDR2 is SMNVEV (reference sequence). DNA of the CDR3: TGTGCCAGCAGTTCTCTTTACCCGACTAGCGGGAGAAGGAGTCGGGACGAGCAGTACTTC. Amino acids: CASSSLYPTSGRRSRDEQYF.

The chain recombines TRBV27 with TRBJ1-2, with a possible D match to TRBD1 (5 bases). This CDR3 is built from 13 residues. Between the trimmed V and J ends, which lost 4 bases and 7 bases, there was a span of 13 bases. Germline CDR1 MNHEY, CDR2 SMNVEV (reference sequence). The CDR3 protein is CASSSPRGGGYTF. The CDR3 DNA follows: TGTGCCAGCAGTTCCCCCCGGGGGGGTGGCTACACCTTC.

This clonotype was seen at least ten times. This chain connects TRBV12-5 to TRBJ1-5, with D hard to call. CDR1 and CDR2 from the germline V gene are LGHNT and FRNRAP. The germline V and J ends were trimmed by 0 bases and 2 bases, with 17 bases remaining between them. The CDR3 length is 18 residues. CDR3: CASGLVLRIKACNQPQHF. The CDR3 DNA reads as TGTGCTAGTGGTTTGGTACTCAGGATAAAGGCATGCAATCAGCCCCAGCATTTT.

Ten or more counts support this clonotype. The V gene is TRBV10-3, the J gene TRBJ2-7; 7 nucleotides agree with TRBD2. The CDR3 covers 17 residues. V shed 4 bases, J shed 3 bases, and the junction held 15 bases outside the gene matches. Germline CDR1 ENHRY, CDR2 SYGVKD. For the CDR3, the DNA is TGTGCCATCAGTGGAACGCCCCGGACCGCGGGAGACTACGAGCAGTACTTC. Translated: CAISGTPRTAGDYEQYF.

This clonotype showed up many times. V usage is TRBV6-1 and J usage is TRBJ2-5, with TRBD1 matching 7 bases. The CDR3 extends over 15 amino acids. V dropped 4 bases and J dropped 4; count of bases not matched to a gene: 9. CDR1 is MNHNS, CDR2 SASEGT, per germline. CDR3 in amino acids: CASSGSYRGTETQYF. DNA of the CDR3: TGTGCCAGCAGTGGCTCTTACAGGGGAACAGAGACCCAGTACTTC.

This rearrangement joins TRBV6-8 to TRBJ2-1; D possibly corresponds to TRBD2 (5 bases). Trimming took 5 bases from V and 4 from J, leaving 12 bases between them. The germline V gene has CDR1 MNHGY and CDR2 SAAAGT. The CDR3 runs to 14 residues. The CDR3 here is CASSPRELYNEQFF. The CDR3 DNA follows: TGTGCCAGCAGTCCTCGGGAACTATACAATGAGCAGTTCTTC.

The chain couples TRBV7-9 to TRBJ2-1; 12 bases map to TRBD2. V dropped 0 bases and J dropped 1; count of bases not matched to a gene: 7. The CDR3 extends over 19 amino acids. Germline-derived CDR1 and CDR2 are SEHNR and FQNEAQ (reference sequence). The CDR3 loop reads CASSLAGLAGGWSYNEQFF. The CDR3, as DNA: TGTGCCAGCAGCTTAGCAGGGCTAGCGGGGGGGTGGTCCTACAATGAGCAGTTCTTC.

There are many counts of this clonotype. V usage is TRBV6-1 and J usage is TRBJ2-7; 9 nucleotides line up with TRBD1. Trimming cost V 5 bases and J 5 bases; bases outside gene matches: 7. The germline V gene has CDR1 MNHNS and CDR2 SASEGT. CDR3 length: 14 amino acids. This CDR3 is CASSPGTGFNEQYF. The CDR3 DNA reads as TGTGCCAGCAGTCCAGGGACAGGGTTCAACGAGCAGTACTTC.

The chain links TRBV10-2 to TRBJ2-7; weak D call: TRBD1 (6 bases). CDR1 WSHSY and CDR2 SAAADI come from the germline V gene. This CDR3 has 13 residues. V lost 6 bases, J lost 2 bases, and 11 bases lay in between. The CDR3 DNA reads TGCGCCAGCAGAGGACAGCCCCCCTACGAGCAGTACTTC. Translating gives CASRGQPPYEQYF.

This clonotype showed up many times. Germline and junction disagree at one end, which may indicate a read error. This chain joins TRBV7-6 and TRBJ2-7; 11 bases are a match to TRBD2. CDR3 size: 13 residues. Germline lookup yields CDR1 SGHVS and CDR2 FNYEAQ. CDR3 coding DNA: TGTGCCAGCAGTTTAGCGGGAGGGAATGAGCAGTACTTC. This encodes CASSLAGGNEQYF.

This chain uses TRBV10-3 with TRBJ1-1; no firm D call. The V end lost 1 base, the J end lost 1 base, and 7 bases lay between the germline ends. CDR1 is ENHRY and CDR2 is SYGVKD in the germline V gene. This CDR3 comprises 14 residues. The CDR3 loop is CAISEWQTNTEAFF. The CDR3 coding sequence is TGTGCCATCAGTGAGTGGCAAACGAACACTGAAGCTTTCTTT.

This clonotype was seen many times. The rearrangement joins TRBV27 to TRBJ1-2; D is undetermined. The CDR3 is 13 residues long. The V gene lost 5 bases and the J gene lost 3 bases, with 10 bases spanning the gap. Per the germline V gene, CDR1 is MNHEY and CDR2 is SMNVEV (reference sequence). Written as DNA, the CDR3 is TGTGCCAGCAGTGGGCAGCTGTACTATGGCTACACCTTC. Translated: CASSGQLYYGYTF.

This clonotype was seen repeatedly, ten times or more. The V gene is TRBV27, the J gene TRBJ2-1; tentatively, D is TRBD1 (5 bases). Trimming left V 1 base short and J 5 bases short, with 15 bases between. Germline V CDR1 and CDR2: MNHEY, SMNVEV (reference sequence). This CDR3 is 16 amino acids long. The CDR3 is CASSLWAGKGNNEQFF. Here the CDR3 DNA reads TGTGCCAGCAGTTTATGGGCAGGGAAGGGAAACAATGAGCAGTTCTTC.

J is TRBJ2-7 and V is TRBV20-1, with D unresolved. The germline V and J ends were trimmed by 2 bases and 4 bases, with 15 bases remaining between them. The CDR3 is 14 amino acids. Germline V gene data show CDR1 as DFQATT and CDR2 as SNEGSKA (reference sequence). CDR3 bases: TGCAGTGCTAGACCCCCGATCGAACCTTACGAGCAGTACTTC. Translated: CSARPPIEPYEQYF.

The chain combines TRBV28 with TRBJ1-5; TRBD1 might be the D (5 bases). The germline gives CDR1 MDHEN, CDR2 SYDVKM. V gave up 8 bases and J gave up 5 bases, with 19 bases separating them. The CDR3 extends over 15 amino acids. The CDR3 nucleotides are TGTGCCAGCCGGGGCGCGTTGGGGACTTATCAGCCCCAGCATTTT. Encoded protein: CASRGALGTYQPQHF.

This sequence joins TRBV2 and TRBJ2-1, with D perhaps matching TRBD2 (7 bases). CDR1 SNHLY and CDR2 FYNNEI come from the germline V gene. V was pared by 9 bases and J by 8 bases, with 17 bases between. This CDR3 is 13 amino acids long. The CDR3 sequence is CASRGGRGDEQFF. The CDR3 bases are TGTGCCAGTAGGGGGGGTAGAGGCGATGAGCAGTTCTTC. Using reference TRBV2 and TRBJ2-1 for the parts outside the CDR3, the full variable domain is EPEVTQTPSHQVTQMGQEVILRCVPISNHLYFYWYRQILGQKVEFLVSFYNNEISEKSEIFDDQFSVERPDGSNFTLKIRSTKLEDSAMYFCASRGGRGDEQFFGPGTRLTVL.

Ten or more counts support this clonotype. This chain uses TRBV12-3 or TRBV12-4 with TRBJ1-3; D unresolved. V was shortened by 5 bases and J by 0 bases, with 14 bases between the two germline ends. This CDR3 is 16 amino acids long. CDR3 in amino acids: CASSNPPFHSGNTIYF. The DNA of the CDR3 is TGTGCCAGCAGTAATCCCCCCTTCCACTCTGGAAACACCATATATTTT.

This clonotype was seen many times. V usage is TRBV7-8 and J usage is TRBJ2-1, with 10 nucleotides matching TRBD2. J gave up 5 bases and V 3 bases, and 4 bases lay outside the gene matches. Germline V gene data show CDR1 as SGHVS and CDR2 as FQNEAQ. This CDR3 comprises 15 residues. The CDR3 DNA sequence: TGTGCCAGCAGCTTGGGACTAGCGCTGAACAATGAGCAGTTCTTC. Translated: CASSLGLALNNEQFF.

The sample holds many counts of this clonotype. The V and J genes are TRBV5-6 and TRBJ2-1, with D tentatively TRBD2 (6 bases). CDR1 SGHDT and CDR2 YYEEEE come from the germline V gene. Trimming took 5 bases from V and 8 from J, leaving 20 bases between them. The CDR3 loop spans 15 amino acids. CDR3: CASRMGLGSSDEQFF. The DNA for the CDR3 is TGTGCCAGCAGGATGGGACTCGGGTCATCCGATGAGCAGTTCTTC.

The chain recombines TRBV12-3 or TRBV12-4 with TRBJ1-5; perhaps TRBD1 as D (5 bases). The CDR3 totals 14 residues. The ends were cut back, 3 bases at V and 4 bases at J, with 10 bases in the middle. CDR3 protein: CASSFETENQPQHF. The CDR3, as DNA: TGTGCCAGCAGTTTTGAGACAGAAAATCAGCCCCAGCATTTT.

This clonotype came up many times. V usage is TRBV10-3 and J usage is TRBJ2-7; tentatively, D is TRBD2 (5 bases). Per germline, CDR1 ENHRY and CDR2 SYGVKD. Between the trimmed V and J ends, which lost 2 bases and 4 bases, there was a span of 15 bases. The CDR3 spans 15 residues. The DNA of the CDR3 is TGTGCCATCAGTGAGATGGGAGTCAACGGTTACGAGCAGTACTTC. Its translation is CAISEMGVNGYEQYF.

At least ten counts were recorded for this clonotype. The gene calls are TRBV28 and TRBJ2-1; no definite D call. Deletions cut 1 base from V and 1 base from J, with 14 bases between. CDR3 size: 17 residues. Germline V gene sequence: CDR1 MDHEN, CDR2 SYDVKM. The CDR3 protein is CASSLYPRLVSYNEQFF. CDR3 nucleotides: TGTGCCAGCAGTTTATACCCCCGGCTAGTATCCTACAATGAGCAGTTCTTC.

This clonotype occurred a few times. The gene calls are TRBV27 and TRBJ2-7; D not certain. Germline V lookup: CDR1 MNHEY, CDR2 SMNVEV (reference sequence). V shed 8 bases and J shed 2 bases, with 7 bases lying between them. There are 11 residues in the CDR3. CDR3 region: CASHGPYEQYF. Written as DNA, the CDR3 is TGTGCCAGCCACGGCCCCTACGAGCAGTACTTC.

This sequence joins TRBV24-1 and TRBJ1-1, with a possible D match to TRBD1 (6 bases). CDR1 is KGHDR and CDR2 is SFDVKD in the germline V gene. The CDR3 totals 16 residues. V was cut by 1 base and J by 1 base, with 12 bases left in between. The CDR3 bases are TGTGCCACCAGTGATTTCAGGGGCAGTCCGAACACTGAAGCTTTCTTT. The encoded protein is CATSDFRGSPNTEAFF.

The chain joins TRBV11-2 to TRBJ1-5; D gene ambiguous. The length of the CDR3 is 13 residues. Trimming pared 5 bases from V and 5 bases from J, leaving 10 bases between. The V gene's germline CDR1 is SGHAT and CDR2 FQNNGV. CDR3 sequence (DNA): TGTGCCAGCAGCGACCGAGGGTATCAGCCCCAGCATTTT. The encoded protein is CASSDRGYQPQHF.